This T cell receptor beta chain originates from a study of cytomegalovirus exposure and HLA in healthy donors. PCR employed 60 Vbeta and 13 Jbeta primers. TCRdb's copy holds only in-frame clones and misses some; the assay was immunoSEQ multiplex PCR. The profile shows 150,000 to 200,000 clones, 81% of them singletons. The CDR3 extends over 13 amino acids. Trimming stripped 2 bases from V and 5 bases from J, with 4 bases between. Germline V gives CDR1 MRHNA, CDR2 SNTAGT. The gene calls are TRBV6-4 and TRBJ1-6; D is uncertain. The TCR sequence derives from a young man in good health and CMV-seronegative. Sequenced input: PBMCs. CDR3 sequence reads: CASSDGNNSPLHF. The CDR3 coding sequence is TGTGCCAGCAGTGACGGCAATAATTCACCCCTCCACTTT.